This TCR beta chain was recorded in a study of PD-L1 blockade in urothelial cancer. At the level of the study: Median T cell yield from blood was about 150,000. Findings of the study overall: In blood at 3 weeks, tumor-associated clones expanded more among patients with durable benefit.

Patients yielded 1 to 8 samples each, pretreatment and on-treatment. Note on this clone: What it binds is unknown.

Germline CDR1 SGHNT, CDR2 YYREEE (reference sequence). This CDR3 is built from 16 residues. Deletions cut 4 bases from V and 7 bases from J, with 21 bases between. Sequencing used immunoSEQ multiplex PCR; TCRdb keeps in-frame clones, though not all of them. The sample comprises fewer than 130,000 clones, over 75% of which are singletons, and 2% to 2.5% rests with the top ten. The genes are TRBV5-4 and TRBJ2-1; D call uncertain. The receptor was derived from a man aged 45-60 years with urothelial cancer. The sample in question was PBMCs, obtained around atezolizumab (anti-PD-L1) treatment. CDR3 sequence: CASSAPPLAPGNEQFF. The CDR3 region has the DNA TGTGCCAGCAGCGCCCCGCCTCTGGCCCCCGGGAATGAGCAGTTCTTC. Together with reference TRBV5-4 and TRBJ2-1, the CDR3 gives the full variable domain: ETGVTQSPTHLIKTRGQQVTLRCSSQSGHNTVSWYQQALGQGPQFIFQYYREEENGRGNFPPRFSGLQFPNYSSELNVNALELDDSALYLCASSAPPLAPGNEQFFGPGTRLTVL.